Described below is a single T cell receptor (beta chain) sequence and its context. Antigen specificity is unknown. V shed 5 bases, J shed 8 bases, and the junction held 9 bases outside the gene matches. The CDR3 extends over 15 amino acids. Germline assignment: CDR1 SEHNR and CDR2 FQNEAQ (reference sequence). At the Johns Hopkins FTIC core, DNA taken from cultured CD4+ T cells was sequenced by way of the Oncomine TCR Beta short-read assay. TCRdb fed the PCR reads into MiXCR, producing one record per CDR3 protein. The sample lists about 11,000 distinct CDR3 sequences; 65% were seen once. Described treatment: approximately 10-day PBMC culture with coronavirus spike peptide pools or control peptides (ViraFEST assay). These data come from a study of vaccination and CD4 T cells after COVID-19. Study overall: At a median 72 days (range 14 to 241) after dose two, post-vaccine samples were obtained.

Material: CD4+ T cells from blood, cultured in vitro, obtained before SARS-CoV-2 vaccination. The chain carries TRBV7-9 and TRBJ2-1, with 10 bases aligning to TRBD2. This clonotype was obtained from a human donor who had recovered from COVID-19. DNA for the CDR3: TGTGCCAGCAGCCTTACTAGCGGGGTTTCTGATGAGCAGTTCTTC. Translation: CASSLTSGVSDEQFF.